Listed here are 19 T cell receptor beta chains from one sample, sequenced in a study of T-cell reconstitution after alpha-beta-depleted transplantation in children. Construction of the TCRbeta library involved unique molecular identifiers. A single record per CDR3 protein comes from TCRdb applying MiXCR to the PCR reads. There are about 600,000 distinct CDR3 sequences in the sample; 23% occur only once, and 13% to 15% lies in the top ten. The specimen comprised PBMCs, mostly from graft donor cells, sampled 360 days after TCRalphabeta/CD19-depleted stem cell transplant. The receptor set was obtained from a boy younger than two who had a stem cell transplant for acute myeloid leukemia, so the T cells may come from the graft donor.

The chain is built from TRBV20-1 and TRBJ2-5, with D maybe TRBD2 (5 bases). V was trimmed by 7 bases and J by 2 bases, leaving 20 bases between them. In germline, CDR1 is DFQATT, CDR2 SNEGSKA (reference sequence). The CDR3 is 15 residues long. For the CDR3, the DNA is TGCAGTGGGGTCCCGAGGTTAGCGACTCAAGAGACCCAGTACTTC. Amino acids: CSGVPRLATQETQYF.

V and J are TRBV15 and TRBJ2-7; the match to TRBD1 covers 7 bases. Per the germline V gene, CDR1 is LNHNV and CDR2 is YYDKDF (reference sequence). The CDR3 has 16 amino acids. Trimming removed 0 bases from V and 2 bases from J; junction bases left unmatched: 7. CDR3 bases: TGTGCCACCAGCAGAGATCCAGGGGGATTAACCTACGAGCAGTACGTC. Protein product: CATSRDPGGLTYEQYV.

The CDR3 bases are TGCAGCGCCGGGACAGGGGGTTCCTACGAGCAGTACGTC. Amino acid sequence: CSAGTGGSYEQYV. This chain uses TRBV20-1 with TRBJ2-7, with 11 positions matching TRBD1. CDR1 is DFQATT, CDR2 SNEGSKA, per germline (reference sequence). CDR3 length: 13 residues.

The sample holds a few counts of this clonotype. The rearrangement joins TRBV29-1 to TRBJ2-1; 11 bases map to TRBD1. The CDR3 spans 16 residues. The V gene's germline CDR1 is SQVTM and CDR2 ANQGSEA. The V segment lost 1 base and the J segment 4 bases; nucleotides outside the gene matches: 6. The CDR3 DNA reads TGCAGCGTTGAAGTAAGAGGACAGGGGGCATACAATGAGCAGTTCTTC. This sequence encodes CSVEVRGQGAYNEQFF.

This clonotype occurred many times. The chain is built from TRBV4-1 and TRBJ2-2, with D possibly matching TRBD1 (5 bases). Germline V gives CDR1 MGHRA, CDR2 YSYEKL. CDR3 length equals 16 residues. Trimming stripped 2 bases from V and 4 bases from J, with 14 bases between. CDR3 bases: TGCGCCAGCAGCCAACCCAGGGCACCGAGCACCGGGGAGCTGTTTTTT. This codes for CASSQPRAPSTGELFF.

There are a few counts of this clonotype. This chain joins TRBV12-3 or TRBV12-4 and TRBJ2-5; 7 bases agree with TRBD1. J gave up 3 bases and V 3 bases, and 13 bases lay outside the gene matches. CDR3 length: 17 residues. The CDR3 protein is CASSLGAYRGVEETQYF. The DNA for the CDR3 is TGTGCCAGCAGTTTGGGGGCGTACAGGGGCGTCGAAGAGACCCAGTACTTC.

Remarks on this clonotype: This may come from a read error, since a much larger clone is one base off. The chain employs TRBV12-3 or TRBV12-4 and TRBJ2-5, with 8 positions matching TRBD2. The CDR3 has 14 amino acids. Written as DNA, the CDR3 is TGTGCCAGCAGTTTACGACTAGCGCAAGAGACCCAGCACTTC. Translated: CASSLRLAQETQHF.

This clonotype was counted at least ten times. The rearrangement uses TRBV12-3 or TRBV12-4 and TRBJ2-1; D is uncertain. Trimming removed 6 bases at V and 2 bases at J, with 14 bases between. This CDR3 is built from 15 residues. This chain's CDR3 is CASSPSISAYNEQFF. CDR3 nucleotide sequence: TGTGCCAGCAGCCCTTCGATATCGGCCTACAATGAGCAGTTCTTC.

This clonotype was seen a few times. This rearrangement joins TRBV19 to TRBJ2-5; no firm D call. This CDR3 has 14 residues. The V end was cut by 5 bases, the J end by 5 bases, with 15 bases between. The V gene's germline CDR1 is LNHDA and CDR2 SQIVND (reference sequence). The DNA for the CDR3 is TGTGCCAGTAGTCAGGCGGCTACTCCGGAGACCCAGTACTTC. It encodes CASSQAATPETQYF.

In this sample, this clonotype turned up a few times. V gene TRBV6-5 combines with J gene TRBJ2-1, with 10 nucleotides matching TRBD2. The CDR3 consists of 15 residues. Germline-derived CDR1 and CDR2 are MNHEY and SVGAGI. V lost 0 bases to trimming and J lost 10 bases; unmatched junction nucleotides: 6. DNA for the CDR3: TGTGCCAGCAGTTACTCAGCGGGGGGGCTACTAGAGCAGTTCTTC. Protein sequence: CASSYSAGGLLEQFF.

This chain links TRBV6-1 with TRBJ2-1; 10 positions match TRBD2. Germline V gene data show CDR1 as MNHNS and CDR2 as SASEGT. This CDR3 spans 15 amino acids. V shed 6 bases and J 10 bases; nucleotides not matched to a gene: 12. CDR3 region: CASRKSGGAMYEQFF. CDR3 nucleotides: TGTGCCAGCAGGAAAAGCGGGGGGGCCATGTACGAGCAGTTCTTC.

The chain recombines TRBV28 with TRBJ2-1, with D hard to call. Germline CDR1 MDHEN, CDR2 SYDVKM. The ends were cut back, 7 bases at V and 0 bases at J, with 13 bases in the middle. This CDR3 has 15 amino acids. CDR3 protein: CASKGRWSSYNEQFF. The CDR3 region has the DNA TGTGCCAGCAAGGGCAGGTGGAGCTCCTACAATGAGCAGTTCTTC.

This clonotype was counted a few times. The CDR3 spells CSARMGGGNEKLFF. In nucleotides, the CDR3 is TGCAGTGCTAGAATGGGCGGCGGGAATGAAAAACTGTTTTTT. The rearrangement joins TRBV20-1 to TRBJ1-4; unclear D gene. The germline gives CDR1 DFQATT, CDR2 SNEGSKA (reference sequence). This CDR3 has 14 residues. V lost 2 bases and J 5 bases, leaving 12 bases between the germline ends.

This clonotype was recorded many times. The rearrangement links TRBV29-1 to TRBJ2-3; TRBD2 is a possible D gene (7 bases). Germline CDR1 SQVTM, CDR2 ANQGSEA. Trimming stripped 3 bases from V and 6 bases from J, with 19 bases between. The CDR3 spans 15 residues. The CDR3 is CSVEGGAALWDTQYF. CDR3 DNA sequence: TGCAGCGTTGAGGGGGGGGCTGCTCTCTGGGATACGCAGTATTTT.

The gene calls are TRBV5-6 and TRBJ2-5; either TRBD1 or TRBD2 may fit D (5 bases each). Trimming left V 0 bases short and J 3 bases short, with 9 bases between. Germline V CDR1 and CDR2: SGHDT, YYEEEE. This CDR3 contains 14 residues. The CDR3 region has the DNA TGTGCCAGCAGCTTGGCCGGGGCCAAAGAGACCCAGTACTTC. Protein: CASSLAGAKETQYF.

This clonotype came up a few times. V is TRBV6-1 and J is TRBJ2-1; 7 positions match TRBD2. The CDR3 totals 15 residues. After removal of 5 bases from V and 7 bases from J, the junction contained 11 bases not matched to a gene. Germline-derived CDR1 and CDR2 are MNHNS and SASEGT. The CDR3: CASSRPSGPLNEQFF. The CDR3 region has the DNA TGTGCCAGCAGTCGACCTAGCGGACCCCTAAATGAGCAGTTCTTC.

This clonotype was seen repeatedly, ten times or more. The chain combines TRBV20-1 with TRBJ2-1; 8 bases align to TRBD2. This CDR3 spans 15 amino acids. Germline V gives CDR1 DFQATT, CDR2 SNEGSKA (reference sequence). V gave up 5 bases and J gave up 8 bases; unmatched junction bases: 14. The CDR3 region has the DNA TGCAGTGCTGACCACGGGACTAGGAGTTCGGATGAGCAGTTCTTC. Amino acid sequence: CSADHGTRSSDEQFF.

This clonotype was counted many times. This chain connects TRBV12-3 or TRBV12-4 to TRBJ1-6; D gene uncertain. The CDR3 sequence is 14 residues long. The germline V and J ends were trimmed by 5 bases and 13 bases, with 18 bases remaining between them. The CDR3 bases are TGTGCCAGCAGTCGCCGGGCCCCGGGGTCCCCCCTCCACTTT. Translation: CASSRRAPGSPLHF.

The sample holds a few counts of this clonotype. V usage is TRBV12-3 or TRBV12-4 and J usage is TRBJ1-1; D may be TRBD1 (6 bases). There are 12 residues in the CDR3. Trimming stripped 5 bases from V and 7 bases from J, with 11 bases between. CDR3 protein: CASSADSREAFF. CDR3 sequence (DNA): TGTGCCAGCAGTGCGGACAGCCGTGAAGCTTTCTTT.